The source of this T cell receptor beta chain is a study of blood T cell repertoires in COVID-19. Study background: Both acute and convalescent COVID-19 samples were obtained from the United States, Italy and Spain.

Followed longitudinally, the Seattle patients had been enrolled during active infection. In the original processing: The authors estimated nucleated cell counts from reference gene primer amplification. Measured with immunoSEQ multiplex PCR; TCRdb has only the in-frame clones, and not every one. V and J calls and clone size are given by that table; D and trimming were obtained from the DNA. Of 180,000 or so clones detected, 86% appear once; the ten largest clones hold around 9.9%. V trimming: 2 bases; J trimming: 2 bases; junction bases outside the gene matches: 3. CDR3 length equals 15 residues. Germline lookup yields CDR1 MDHEN and CDR2 SYDVKM.

The sequencing input was peripheral blood. This TCR came from a woman aged 55 to 70 with COVID-19, enrolled during active disease. This chain uses TRBV28 with TRBJ2-7; 10 bases are a match to TRBD2. This CDR3 is CASSLLLAGTYEQYF. The CDR3 DNA reads as TGTGCCAGCAGTTTACTACTAGCGGGAACCTACGAGCAGTACTTC.